The entry that follows covers one TCR beta chain sequence. Its antigen is still unknown. No base quality information exists; no much larger clone differs at one position. V gives up 0 bases and J gives up 4 bases, and the segment between their germline ends measures 13 bases. According to the germline V gene, CDR1 reads SGHTS and CDR2 reads YDEGEE. From cysteine to phenylalanine, the CDR3 is 16 amino acids long. Kept here is only the CDR3 DNA, which spans 48 bases and is read in frame from base 1. TCR CDR3 regions were amplified from genomic DNA by multiplex PCR using the deep immunoSEQ assay. For each cell subset, the extracted genomic DNA was distributed evenly across all wells of several immunoSEQ 96-well plates, and each plate served as one replicate. Each replicate PCR for sorted subsets received about 0.2 ug genomic DNA, equal to tens of thousands of T cell genomes. Purified libraries were measured with a Qubit 3.0 fluorometer, size-checked on a Bioanalyzer 2100, and measured again with the KAPA Library Quantification kit. Each immunoSEQ 96-well plate was sequenced on its own single-read 150-cycle Illumina NextSeq 550 flow cell. The authors' analysis ran thus. The immunoSEQ output contained only junctional sequences without quality scores, so filtering could not match that applied to full-length reads. To assign V/J genes and CDR3, sequences were annotated against IMGT germline references using PyIR, a Python wrapper for IgBLAST v1.9. Reads with weak V/J assignments (E-value above 1e-6), missing CDR3, stop codons, out-of-frame junctions, or ambiguous translated residues were removed. V3J clonotypes were defined as sequences sharing an identical inferred V gene, J gene, and CDR3 amino acid sequence. To compute the percentage overlap between repertoires, the number of shared unique clonotypes was divided by the size of the smaller repertoire. Three approaches were used to assess repertoire richness: RTK rarefaction, the Chao1 estimator, and Recon v2.1 estimates of unobserved clonotypes. Generation probabilities were computed with OLGA for all TCRbeta clonotypes obtained by the gDNA method from four donors. As stored in TCRdb, this immuneACCESS dataset retains in-frame rearrangements with V and J assigned. A fraction of the clones does not appear; measured against another copy, unresolved V genes explain less than half of the discrepancy, and the remainder lacks a known reason. V and J calls and clone size are copied from that table; D and trimming were computed from the DNA. This sample holds about 2.3 million clones; more than 85% were observed only once. 0.35% to 0.5% of the sample is taken by the ten largest.

Donors were healthy HIV-negative adults with no recently reported acute infections or vaccinations. All donors were Caucasian adults living in Nashville, Tennessee, USA. Magnetic negative selection was used to enrich CD4+ T cells, after which naive cells were positively selected on CD45RA and the negative fraction became the memory subset. Blood was obtained by leukapheresis, after which PBMCs were separated by Ficoll-Histopaque density gradient centrifugation and cryopreserved in liquid nitrogen vapor phase. Analytical flow cytometry was used to check the purity and quantity of each magnetically sorted T cell population. From each sorted fraction, genomic DNA was isolated and quantified by UV absorbance on a Nanodrop 2000c. The sample comes from a study of shared clonotypes between healthy human individuals (dated by TCRdb to 2020 to 2022). Regarding the complete study: Two women and a few men aged 18 to 49 years were included in the cohort. For each donor, CD4 naive and CD4 memory were each given three plates, CD8 naive was given two plates, and CD8 memory was given one plate. To estimate repertoire size and how much clonotypes are shared between individuals, the study performed deep sequencing of blood TCR repertoires from 4 to 6 healthy adults. To increase sequencing depth and limit assay-specific biases, different laboratories used diverse techniques to prepare libraries and sequence TCR repertoires. Leukapheresis yielded between about 0.8 and 8.9 billion PBMCs per donor. Paper-wide results and their limitations: Pairwise subsampling indicated that sequencing depth was expected to affect the degree of clonotype sharing among donors. Estimated clonotype richness was generally larger for naive than for memory subsets. Sampling was restricted to blood, and TCR repertoires in tissue are likely to differ from TCR repertoires in blood. The small number of donors limited the genetic and exposure-history diversity represented. Compared with non-shared clonotypes, clonotypes shared by all four sorted-subset donors had higher generation probabilities. Roughly 5% of naive CD4, more than 3% of naive CD8, around 2.3% of memory CD4, and about 0.4% of memory CD8 clonotypes were shared across a few donors. Even with the large sequencing depth, rarefaction of the sorted-subset datasets indicated that sequencing was incomplete.

The clonotype originates from a man aged 18-30 years in good health. Some clones in this sample may be carry-over from other donors' samples. The sample consisted of naive CD4+ T cells from PBMCs. Sample cell subset or site, as interpreted from the label and publication: CD45RA+ positively selected. The rearranged chain carries TRBV5-8 and TRBJ2-2; no confident D gene assignment can be made. This receptor has the CDR3 CASSLVTGPPTGELFF. The DNA sequence follows: TGTGCCAGCAGCTTGGTAACCGGGCCTCCCACCGGGGAGCTGTTTTTT.